This TCR beta chain was observed in a study of Ad26.COV2.S vaccination and SARS-CoV-2 variants (dated by TCRdb to about 2021). For the study in its entirety: Donors in the vaccine arm were drawn from COV1001, a multicentre, randomized, double-blind, placebo-controlled phase I-IIa trial testing Ad26.COV2.S in healthy adults. Ad26.COV2.S was given intramuscularly at 5x10^10 or 1x10^11 viral particles, as a single shot or as two shots 56 days apart. TCRbeta repertoire sequencing was used to assess the specificity and breadth of SARS-CoV-2-reactive T cell receptors after Ad26.COV2.S vaccination. The TCR-sequenced set comprised around 30 samples: about 19 Ad26.COV2.S vaccine recipients, 5 placebo recipients and 8 SARS-CoV-2 convalescent individuals. Throughout the experiments and outcome assessment, investigators stayed blinded to trial group allocation. Participants in the trial were split at random into five groups of five each, receiving low-dose or high-dose Ad26.COV2.S once or twice, or else placebo on both occasions.

What the treatment or condition label conveys for this sample: around 19 received Ad26.COV2.S at low or high dose, single or two shots; several received placebo; per-sample allocation not given. For vaccine and placebo recipients, repertoires were sequenced using samples collected on day 63 after the first injection. Cohort 1b enrolled about 25 adults aged 18-55 years at a single site in Boston, USA, between 29 July and 7 August 2020. Ad26.COV2.S consisted of a replication-incompetent adenovirus type 26 vector by which a prefusion-stabilized SARS-CoV-2 spike protein from the original Wuhan strain was expressed. V and J are truncated by 3 bases and 3 bases respectively, leaving an intervening sequence of 9 bases. The CDR3 runs 13 residues from the cysteine to the phenylalanine. Only CDR3 DNA remains: 39 bases, in frame from the first base. CDR1 and CDR2 are drawn from the germline V gene: SGHRS, YFSETQ.

The immunoSEQ Assay was the method used to sequence TCRbeta CDR3 regions. After extraction, genomic DNA underwent amplification by bias-controlled multiplex PCR, followed by high-throughput sequencing. In the paper's pipeline: Collapsing and filtering of sequences were performed to quantify the absolute abundance of each unique TCRbeta CDR3 region. T cell fraction was estimated by normalizing TCRbeta template counts to usable DNA, with usable DNA measured through amplification of reference genes found in all nucleated cells. Repertoire TCRs were annotated as SARS-CoV-2-specific when V gene, CDR3 amino acid sequence and J gene were exactly matched to a known reactive TCR set. The reference SARS-CoV-2 TCR set was derived from MIRA and filtered for enrichment in COVID-19-positive ImmuneCODE repertoires, a step that removed public or cross-reactive TCRs. Using the MIRA antigens, annotated TCRs were further analysed by specific ORF or by position within an ORF. Depth was the summed frequency of annotated unique rearrangements, while breadth was defined as annotated unique rearrangements over total unique productive rearrangements. Two-sided Wilcoxon rank-sum tests were applied when comparing TCR breadth between groups. What TCRdb holds here is the immuneACCESS table cut down to in-frame rearrangements. Part of the clones is not present; checked against another copy, under half of the missing clones reflect an unresolved V gene, and the others are unexplained. V and J calls and clone size are those listed in that table; D and trimming were worked out from the DNA. Recorded for this sample are fewer than 500,000 clones; less than 95% of them occurred a single time. Clones ranked in the top ten supply less than 5.5% of the sample.

The paper as a whole reports these results and caveats: Comparable non-spike TCR breadth was observed between vaccine and placebo recipients, consistent with only spike being contained in the vaccine. The study lacked the statistical power to compare responses across vaccine doses or regimens. Ad26.COV2.S recipients had higher spike-specific TCR breadth than placebo recipients (P = 0.0014). The authors noted that total T cell responses may have been underestimated by the TCR breadth and depth analyses. Substantial breadth of spike-specific CD8+ and CD4+ T cell responses was reported after vaccination.

Worth noting for this clone: What this receptor recognizes is not known. Nothing much larger sits one base from this clone, and base qualities are not available. The sample has other DNA sequences that encode this CDR3 too.

The chain couples TRBV5-1 to TRBJ2-5; the D gene is perhaps TRBD1, from 6 matching bases. Material: peripheral blood, obtained in a trial of Ad26.COV2.S vaccine versus placebo. The origin of this receptor is a person between 18 and 60 years old who received the Ad26.COV2.S COVID-19 vaccine or a placebo. The DNA sequence reads TGCGCCAGCAGCTCAAGGACAGAAGAGACCCAGTACTTC. It translates to CASSSRTEETQYF.